This T cell receptor (beta chain) was identified during a study of T cell responses to AZD1222 COVID-19 vaccine. This table comes from immunoSEQ multiplex PCR, and its TCRdb copy is limited to in-frame clones, with some not included. The table shows around 150,000 clones, with 80% to 95% occurring only once. With regard to this clone: What it binds is unknown.

General observations from the study: Among the donors, most were white British and more were female, and clonal diversity was possibly underestimated.

The sequenced sample was peripheral blood, obtained 28 days after the second AZD1222 dose. This sequence originates from an adult who received the AZD1222 COVID-19 vaccine.

The DNA for the CDR3 is TGTGCCAGCAGCCAAGATGTGGACAGGGACTATGGCTACACCTTC. It specifies CASSQDVDRDYGYTF. The chain is built from TRBV3-1 (or the pseudogene TRBV3-2) and TRBJ1-2; 8 bases are a match to TRBD1. The CDR3 consists of 15 residues. Germline values: CDR1 LGHDT, CDR2 YNNKEL (reference sequence). The V and J ends lost 0 bases and 3 bases, in that order; junction bases with no gene match: 3.